The rows below give T cell receptor beta chains drawn from one sample of a study of identical twins. A single record per CDR3 protein comes from TCRdb applying MiXCR to the 5' RACE reads. The sample holds 450,000 or so distinct CDR3 sequences, 13% to 15% seen once. The same specimen was also included in a second study, on yellow fever vaccine responses in identical twins.

Material for sequencing was CD4+ T cells sorted from blood. The receptors were gathered from a woman in her late teens or twenties in good health. Both conserved end residues are part of each CDR3. D genes are given only for firm matches. The size entry is marked missing in some rows and otherwise reads once, few, many or a size class.

V: TRBV2
size: few
D: -
J: TRBJ2-2
CDR3: CASSEAQGGLVTGELFF
DNA: TGTGCCAGCAGTGAAGCGCAGGGGGGGCTGGTGACCGGGGAGCTGTTTTTT

V: TRBV12-3/TRBV12-4
size: few
D: -
J: TRBJ1-5
CDR3: CASSPLIGHDNQPQHF
DNA: TGTGCCAGCAGTCCCCTCATTGGGCACGACAATCAGCCCCAGCATTTT

V: TRBV5-1
size: many
D: -
J: TRBJ2-3
CDR3: CASSLGGDTDTQYF
DNA: TGTGCCAGCAGTTTGGGGGGAGACACAGATACGCAGTATTTT

V: TRBV20-1
size: once
D: -
J: TRBJ2-5
CDR3: CSVRYLETQYF
DNA: TGCAGTGTGAGGTACTTAGAAACCCAGTACTTC

V: TRBV29-1
size: few
D: TRBD2
J: TRBJ2-7
CDR3: CSPPTLLAPNTLDAYEQYF
DNA: TGCAGCCCCCCAACCTTACTAGCGCCTAACACCCTCGACGCCTACGAGCAGTACTTC

V: TRBV6-1
size: few
D: -
J: TRBJ1-6
CDR3: CASRGTGLYNSPLHF
DNA: TGTGCCAGCAGGGGGACGGGGCTCTATAATTCACCCCTCCACTTT

V: TRBV4-3
size: -
D: -
J: TRBJ2-1
CDR3: CASSQDRLSYNEQFF
DNA: TGCGCCAGCAGCCAAGATCGTCTCTCCTACAATGAGCAGTTCTTC

V: TRBV7-8
size: -
D: TRBD1
J: TRBJ2-7
CDR3: CASSRSGTGGAGEQYF
DNA: TGTGCCAGCAGCCGTTCCGGGACAGGGGGCGCGGGGGAGCAGTACTTC

V: TRBV5-1
size: -
D: -
J: TRBJ2-1
CDR3: CASSLRLQGSYNEQFF
DNA: TGCGCCAGCAGCTTGCGACTCCAGGGCTCCTACAATGAGCAGTTCTTC

V: TRBV12-3/TRBV12-4
size: few
D: -
J: TRBJ2-7
CDR3: CASSSTSQTEQYF
DNA: TGTGCCAGCAGTTCGACGAGCCAGACAGAGCAGTACTTC

V: TRBV12-3/TRBV12-4
size: -
D: -
J: TRBJ2-1
CDR3: CASSLRREQFF
DNA: TGTGCCAGCAGTTTAAGACGGGAGCAGTTCTTC

V: TRBV3-1
size: -
D: TRBD1
J: TRBJ2-4
CDR3: CATCQDAGQGSTAKNIQYF
DNA: TGTGCCACCTGCCAAGATGCGGGACAGGGCTCGACAGCCAAAAACATTCAGTACTTC

V: TRBV5-6
size: -
D: TRBD2
J: TRBJ2-1
CDR3: CASSSGPGLASEQFF
DNA: TGTGCCAGCAGCTCCGGGCCTGGACTAGCTAGTGAGCAGTTCTTC

V: TRBV28
size: few
D: -
J: TRBJ2-4
CDR3: CASSGTQAKNIQYF
DNA: TGTGCCAGCTCGGGGACACAAGCCAAAAACATTCAGTACTTC

V: TRBV4-3
size: few
D: TRBD2
J: TRBJ2-7
CDR3: CASSPRLAGAAYEQYF
DNA: TGCGCCAGCAGCCCCAGACTAGCGGGAGCAGCCTACGAGCAGTACTTC

V: TRBV9
size: few
D: -
J: TRBJ2-4
CDR3: CASSVEGSDKNIQYF
DNA: TGTGCCAGCAGCGTAGAGGGGAGTGACAAAAACATTCAGTACTTC

V: TRBV9
size: many
D: TRBD1
J: TRBJ2-3
CDR3: CASSARDRGALSLRRGSTDTQYF
DNA: TGTGCCAGCAGCGCCCGGGACAGGGGAGCCTTATCCCTCAGGAGGGGGAGCACAGATACGCAGTATTTT

V: TRBV3-1
size: -
D: -
J: TRBJ1-2
CDR3: CASSQVTGPNYGYTF
DNA: TGTGCCAGCAGCCAAGTTACAGGGCCGAACTATGGCTACACCTTC

V: TRBV5-1
size: -
D: -
J: TRBJ2-1
CDR3: CASSLATGAGDEQFF
DNA: TGCGCCAGCAGCTTGGCCACGGGAGCGGGCGATGAGCAGTTCTTC

V: TRBV20-1
size: few
D: -
J: TRBJ1-1
CDR3: CSAKTGWDTEAFF
DNA: TGCAGTGCTAAGACAGGATGGGACACTGAAGCTTTCTTT

V: TRBV10-3
size: -
D: TRBD2
J: TRBJ2-1
CDR3: CAMVSEREGYNEQFF
DNA: TGTGCCATGGTCTCTGAGCGGGAGGGTTACAATGAGCAGTTCTTC

V: TRBV5-1
size: -
D: -
J: TRBJ2-7
CDR3: CASSLGTGKTYEQYF
DNA: TGCGCCAGCAGCTTGGGAACAGGTAAAACCTACGAGCAGTACTTC

V: TRBV5-1
size: few
D: -
J: TRBJ2-7
CDR3: CASGSSSAEVTYEQYF
DNA: TGCGCCAGCGGTTCTTCGTCGGCTGAGGTAACCTACGAGCAGTACTTC

V: TRBV6-2/TRBV6-3
size: few
D: -
J: TRBJ1-2
CDR3: CASSPGGSSSF
DNA: TGTGCCAGCAGTCCGGGGGGAAGCTCCAGCTTC

V: TRBV6-2/TRBV6-3
size: many
D: TRBD1
J: TRBJ2-2
CDR3: CASSYITGGLSGELFF
DNA: TGTGCCAGCAGTTACATAACAGGGGGATTATCCGGGGAGCTGTTTTTT

V: TRBV11-3
size: few
D: -
J: TRBJ2-1
CDR3: CASSPQGQAGNEQFF
DNA: TGTGCCAGCAGCCCCCAGGGGCAAGCGGGCAATGAGCAGTTCTTC

V: TRBV20-1
size: -
D: -
J: TRBJ1-5
CDR3: CSAGASNQPQHF
DNA: TGCAGTGCAGGAGCAAGCAATCAGCCCCAGCATTTT

V: TRBV7-2
size: few
D: -
J: TRBJ2-2
CDR3: CASSPLGPRAGELFF
DNA: TGTGCCAGCAGCCCCCTGGGCCCAAGGGCCGGGGAGCTGTTTTTT

V: TRBV24-1
size: -
D: TRBD2
J: TRBJ2-3
CDR3: CATSDSGLVGLITSTDTQYF
DNA: TGTGCCACCAGTGATTCGGGACTAGTCGGGTTAATTACTAGCACAGATACGCAGTATTTT

V: TRBV19
size: -
D: -
J: TRBJ2-7
CDR3: CASSTPPTQGGHNEQYF
DNA: TGTGCCAGTAGTACCCCTCCCACACAGGGAGGGCATAACGAGCAGTACTTC